These 13 T cell receptor beta chains came from one sample sequenced in a study of neoadjuvant anti-PD-1 for oral cavity cancer (dated by TCRdb to 2020 to 2023). The sample's time point label, in plain terms: before neoadjuvant nivolumab. The method behind the library was the immunoSEQ multiplex PCR assay. TCRdb re-hosts the immuneACCESS table, in-frame sequences only. Its copies lack some clones; in the studies checked, an unresolved V gene accounts for under half of them, and the cause for the rest is not known. In all, the sample holds 84,000 or so clones, and approximately 80% of those were seen once. The top ten constitute about 3.1% of the sample. This specimen consisted of PBMCs, obtained before nivolumab (anti-PD-1) treatment. The receptor set was obtained from a person between 35 and 79 years old with oral cavity squamous cell carcinoma.

CDR3 bases: TGCGCCAGCACCCCAGGGGGGGCGACCACAGATACGCAGTATTTT. It specifies CASTPGGATTDTQYF. V and J are TRBV5-1 and TRBJ2-3; D may match TRBD1 or TRBD2 (7 bases each). Germline lookup yields CDR1 SGHRS and CDR2 YFSETQ. This CDR3 has 15 amino acids. The germline V and J ends were trimmed by 6 bases and 2 bases, with 16 bases remaining between them.

In DNA form, the CDR3 reads TGTGCCTGGAGTGGGTTGGGGCCCAACACAGATACGCAGTATTTT. Translating it yields CAWSGLGPNTDTQYF. The V gene is TRBV30, the J gene TRBJ2-3; weak D call: TRBD1 (5 bases). The ends were cut back, 1 base at V and 2 bases at J, with 13 bases in the middle. The germline CDR1 and CDR2 sequences are GTSNPN and SVGIG (reference sequence). CDR3 length equals 15 residues.

The CDR3 sequence: CASSSTGPSYNEQFF. The CDR3 nucleotides are TGTGCCAGCAGCTCCACCGGGCCCTCCTACAATGAGCAGTTCTTC. The chain couples TRBV5-5 to TRBJ2-1, with unresolved D. V dropped 3 bases and J dropped 0 bases, with 10 bases sitting between them. The CDR3 extends over 15 amino acids. The germline gives CDR1 SGHKS, CDR2 YYEKEE (reference sequence).

This clone was seen many times. The CDR3 region is CSVEYSRNTEAFF. The DNA of the CDR3 is TGCAGCGTTGAATACAGCCGGAACACTGAAGCTTTCTTT. This chain connects TRBV29-1 to TRBJ1-1; no definite D call. Germline V CDR1 and CDR2: SQVTM, ANQGSEA. The CDR3 loop spans 13 amino acids. V was shortened by 2 bases and J by 1 base, with 8 bases between the two germline ends. The whole variable domain, remainder taken from reference TRBV29-1 and TRBJ1-1, is SAVISQKPSRDICQRGTSLTIQCQVDSQVTMMFWYRQQPGQSLTLIATANQGSEATYESGFVIDKFPISRPNLTFSTLTVSNMSPEDSSIYLCSVEYSRNTEAFFGQGTRLTVV.

CDR3 sequence (DNA): TGCAGTGCCGACTATTGGGGGACCCAGTACTTC. It translates to CSADYWGTQYF. This chain connects TRBV20-1 to TRBJ2-5, with D perhaps TRBD2 (5 bases). Germline loops: CDR1 DFQATT, CDR2 SNEGSKA (reference sequence). V shed 6 bases and J shed 7 bases, with 12 bases lying between them. There are 11 residues in the CDR3.

This chain links TRBV30 with TRBJ2-1, with 12 nucleotides matching TRBD2. Germline assignment: CDR1 GTSNPN and CDR2 SVGIG (reference sequence). Trimming at V came to 2 bases and at J to 6 bases, leaving 11 bases not matched to a gene. The CDR3 is 17 residues long. The CDR3 nucleotides are TGTGCCTGGAGTATTCACCGAGGACTAGCGGGACCCAATGAGCAGTTCTTC. Amino acid sequence: CAWSIHRGLAGPNEQFF.

The chain employs TRBV10-3 and TRBJ1-2, with D possibly TRBD1 on 5 matching bases. V was cut by 0 bases and J by 4 bases, with 15 bases left in between. This CDR3 is 16 amino acids long. Germline CDR1 reads ENHRY; CDR2 reads SYGVKD. The CDR3 DNA follows: TGTGCCATCAGTGAGTCGGAGGGGATGCGCGGCTATGGCTACACCTTC. It codes for CAISESEGMRGYGYTF.

By proportion, this clone is medium-sized (0.01 to 0.1%). The chain is built from TRBV28 and TRBJ2-7; D gene ambiguous. Per the germline V gene, CDR1 is MDHEN and CDR2 is SYDVKM. CDR3 length: 12 residues. Trimming stripped 5 bases from V and 5 bases from J, with 10 bases between. The CDR3 DNA reads TGTGCCAGCAGTCTCGTACGGAACGAGCAGTACTTC. Translating gives CASSLVRNEQYF.

The chain has TRBV5-6 and TRBJ1-1; maybe TRBD1 (6 bases). CDR1 is SGHDT, CDR2 YYEEEE, per germline. Trimming took 6 bases from V and 7 from J, leaving 16 bases between them. The CDR3 totals 13 residues. In DNA form, the CDR3 reads TGTGCCAGCACCTGGGGGCAGTGGGGTGAAGCTTTCTTT. This gives the protein CASTWGQWGEAFF. The complete variable domain, with remaining parts taken from reference TRBV5-6 and TRBJ1-1, reads DAGVTQSPTHLIKTRGQQVTLRCSPKSGHDTVSWYQQALGQGPQFIFQYYEEEERQRGNFPDRFSGHQFPNYSSELNVNALLLGDSALYLCASTWGQWGEAFFGQGTRLTVV.

This clone came up a few times. V usage is TRBV7-8 and J usage is TRBJ1-2; a weak D match, TRBD1 (5 bases). The CDR3 contains 12 residues. The germline gives CDR1 SGHVS, CDR2 FQNEAQ. Trimming shortened V by 7 bases and J by 2 bases, and 8 bases separated the two germline ends. CDR3 region: CASTQGNYGYTF. CDR3 nucleotides: TGTGCCAGCACCCAGGGAAACTATGGCTACACCTTC.

The rearrangement uses TRBV5-4 and TRBJ1-1; weak D call: TRBD1 (6 bases). V lost 0 bases to trimming and J lost 3 bases, with 15 bases between them. Germline V gene data show CDR1 as SGHNT and CDR2 as YYREEE (reference sequence). The CDR3 runs 16 residues. This CDR3 is CASSLVGRGDDTEAFF. CDR3 coding DNA: TGTGCCAGCAGCTTGGTCGGCAGGGGAGATGACACTGAAGCTTTCTTT.

This chain uses TRBV7-9 with TRBJ2-7; perhaps TRBD2 as D (5 bases). This CDR3 region has 12 residues. V lost 4 bases and J lost 3, with 7 bases in between. Germline-derived CDR1 and CDR2 are SEHNR and FQNEAQ (reference sequence). CDR3 nucleotide sequence: TGTGCCAGCAGCTCCGGGGACTACGAGCAGTACTTC. It codes for CASSSGDYEQYF.

Comments on this clone: A much larger clone lies one base from this, so it may be a read error. V and J are TRBV7-3 and TRBJ2-2; 8 bases map to TRBD2. The length of the CDR3 is 16 residues. Germline lookup yields CDR1 SGHTA and CDR2 FQGTGA. V lost 5 bases and J lost 5; bases outside the gene matches: 10. The CDR3: CASSPGGRAGTGELFF. The CDR3 DNA follows: TGTGCCAGCAGCCCGGGGGGGAGGGCGGGGACCGGGGAGCTGTTTTTT.